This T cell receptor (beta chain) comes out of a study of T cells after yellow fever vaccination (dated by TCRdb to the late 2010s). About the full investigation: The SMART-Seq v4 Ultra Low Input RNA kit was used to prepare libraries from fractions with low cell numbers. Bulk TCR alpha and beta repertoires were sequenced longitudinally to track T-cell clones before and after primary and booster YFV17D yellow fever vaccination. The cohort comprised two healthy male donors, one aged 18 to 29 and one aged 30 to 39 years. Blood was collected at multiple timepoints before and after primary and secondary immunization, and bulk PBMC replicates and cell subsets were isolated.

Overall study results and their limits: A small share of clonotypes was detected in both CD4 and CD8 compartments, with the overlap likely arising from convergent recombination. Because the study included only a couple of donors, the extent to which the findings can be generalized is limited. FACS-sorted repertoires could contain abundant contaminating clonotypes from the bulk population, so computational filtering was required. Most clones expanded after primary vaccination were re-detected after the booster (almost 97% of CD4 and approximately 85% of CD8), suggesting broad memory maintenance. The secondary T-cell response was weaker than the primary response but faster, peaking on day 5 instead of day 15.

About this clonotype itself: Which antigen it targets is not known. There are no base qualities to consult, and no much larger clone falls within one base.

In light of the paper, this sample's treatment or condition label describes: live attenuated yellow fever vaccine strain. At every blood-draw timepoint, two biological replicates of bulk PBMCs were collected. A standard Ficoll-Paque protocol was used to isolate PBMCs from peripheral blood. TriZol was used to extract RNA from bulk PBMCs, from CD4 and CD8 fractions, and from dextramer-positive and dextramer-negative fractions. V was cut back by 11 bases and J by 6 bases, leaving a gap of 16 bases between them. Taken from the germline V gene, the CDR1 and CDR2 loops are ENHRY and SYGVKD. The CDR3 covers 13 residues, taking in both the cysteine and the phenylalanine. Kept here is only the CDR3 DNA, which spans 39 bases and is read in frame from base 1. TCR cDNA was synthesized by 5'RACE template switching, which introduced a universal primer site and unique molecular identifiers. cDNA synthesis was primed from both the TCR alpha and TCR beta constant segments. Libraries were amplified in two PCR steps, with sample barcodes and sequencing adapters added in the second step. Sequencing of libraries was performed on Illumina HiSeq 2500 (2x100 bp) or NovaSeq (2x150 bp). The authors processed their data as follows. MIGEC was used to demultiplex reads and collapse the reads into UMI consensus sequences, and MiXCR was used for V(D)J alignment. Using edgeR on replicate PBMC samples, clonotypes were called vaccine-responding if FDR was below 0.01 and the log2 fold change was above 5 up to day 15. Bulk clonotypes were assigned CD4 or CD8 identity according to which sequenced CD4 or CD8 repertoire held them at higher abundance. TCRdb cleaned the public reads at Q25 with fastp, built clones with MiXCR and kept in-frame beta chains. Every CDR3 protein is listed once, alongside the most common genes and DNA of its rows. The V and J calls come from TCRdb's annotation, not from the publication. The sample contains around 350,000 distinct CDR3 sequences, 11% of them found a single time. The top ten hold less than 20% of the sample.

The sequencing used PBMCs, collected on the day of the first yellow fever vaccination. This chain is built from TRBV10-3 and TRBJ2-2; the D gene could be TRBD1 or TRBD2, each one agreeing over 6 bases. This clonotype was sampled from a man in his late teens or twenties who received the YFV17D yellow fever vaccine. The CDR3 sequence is CALLKGGSGELFF. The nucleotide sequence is TGTGCCCTGCTAAAGGGGGGATCCGGGGAGCTGTTTTTT.